The entry below gives a single T cell receptor beta chain sequence along with its context. This receptor's antigen is unknown. No base quality values were provided; no much bigger clone lies one nucleotide off. This entry belongs to a study of OX40 agonist ivuxolimab in advanced cancers. General notes on the study: Ivuxolimab was a fully human IgG2 agonistic monoclonal antibody targeting the costimulatory receptor OX40 (CD134). Intravenous ivuxolimab was administered to patients every 2 weeks at six dose levels: 0.01, 0.1, 0.3, 1.5, 3 and 10 mg/kg. The dose-escalation cohort was around 83% male with a mean age of about 60 years, ranging from roughly 20 to 80. Peripheral TCRbeta sequencing was intended to test whether TCR sequence diversity was altered and clonal T-cell expansion was caused by ivuxolimab. Three dose-escalation patients achieved partial responses, one with hepatocellular carcinoma and two with cutaneous melanoma. Patients were allowed to have had prior anti-PD-1, anti-PD-L1 or anti-CTLA-4 therapy, and around 37% of the dose-escalation patients had previously received checkpoint inhibitors. Among the approximately 50 dose-escalation patients, around 20 had hepatocellular carcinoma, approximately 15 melanoma, 9 renal cell carcinoma and 9 head and neck cancer. The paper reports the monotherapy dose-escalation portion (N of about 56 patients) of the phase I ivuxolimab trial. Broad study findings and their caveats: Clonal expansion of both CD4+ and CD8+ blood T cells was observed from baseline to week 6 at doses 0.1 to 3.0 mg/kg. On average, CD8+ T cells showed more expanded clones than CD4+ T cells after ivuxolimab. Partial responders in the 0.1-3.0 mg/kg groups had among the lowest normalized peripheral clonal expansion, especially among CD8+ T cells. Low levels of normalized T-cell clonal expansion were also seen in some patients who did not respond. Which antigens the clonally expanded peripheral T cells were specific for was not determined.

Genomic DNA was isolated from the sorted cells so that the TCRbeta CDR3 region could be sequenced. TCRbeta CDR3 regions were sequenced using the immunoSEQ Assay. In TCRdb, the immuneACCESS table is reduced to in-frame sequences with V and J assigned. These tables do not hold every clone; where another copy was compared, an unresolved V gene accounts for under half, and the others remain unexplained. Counted in this sample were about 48,000 clones; approximately 84% of them appeared once. Jointly, the top ten make up 0.95% to 1.3% of the sample. The CDR3, cysteine through phenylalanine, is 11 amino acids long. This entry keeps only the CDR3 DNA: 33 bases, framed from base 1. Sequences SGHVS (CDR1) and FNYEAQ (CDR2) are obtained from the germline V gene. V and J lose 1 base and 5 bases, and a span of 0 bases separates them. Patients with a history of autoimmune disease or receiving systemic immunosuppression were excluded from the trial. Peripheral blood for TCR sequencing was drawn from every dose cohort at baseline, at cycle 4 day 1 and at cycle 7 day 1. Samples were obtained from an open-label, multicenter, first-in-human phase I dose-escalation trial of ivuxolimab. Adults with locally advanced or metastatic melanoma, renal cell, hepatocellular, or head and neck squamous cell carcinoma were enrolled in the trial. Before TCR sequencing, CD4+ T cells and CD8+ T cells were sorted from peripheral blood as separate populations.

This clonotype was obtained from an adult with an advanced solid tumor such as melanoma, head and neck, liver or kidney cancer. Source: CD4+ or CD8+ T cells sorted from blood, taken in a trial of the OX40 agonist ivuxolimab. The rearrangement joined TRBV7-6 to TRBJ1-5; the D gene is not confidently resolved. The DNA reads as follows: TGTGCCAGCAGCTTAGATCAGCCCCAGCATTTT. Its translation is CASSLDQPQHF.